Detailed here is one T cell receptor beta chain. Its antigen target is currently unknown. Base qualities are missing; no much larger clone stands one base away. This sample is part of a study of T cells in localized non-small cell lung cancer (dated by TCRdb to about 2020). With respect to the entire study: Comparing tumors with uninvolved tumor-adjacent lungs, the study looked at the T cell repertoires of 220 or so patients with early-stage NSCLC. The mean age of the NSCLC patients was under 70 years, with 130 or so men and 107 women. All 220 or so NSCLC patients in the cohort were treatment-naive and had localized lung tumors that were resected.

The germline V gene (reference sequence) yields LNHDA for CDR1 and SQIVND for CDR2. The CDR3, from cysteine to phenylalanine, totals 14 residues. CDR3 DNA only is kept here, 42 bases in frame from base 1. V is reduced by 0 bases and J by 6 bases, leaving a spacing of 11 bases between them. At diagnosis, peripheral blood, uninvolved tumor-adjacent lung and tumor were collected and stored as a combination of fresh-frozen and FFPE material. For TCR repertoire profiling, blood samples were analyzed in the form of peripheral blood mononuclear cells. General study outcomes and caveats: Uninvolved tumor-adjacent lung showed the highest T cell clonality, higher than tumor, which suggests more focused antigenic responses in the adjacent lung. Of the top 100 tumor clones, a median of 57 were detected in paired uninvolved adjacent lung; around 27 were also among that lung's top 100. Because multi-region tumor sequencing was not done, intratumor heterogeneity could not be ruled out. Higher blood T cell density associated with longer overall survival, while higher adjacent-lung clonality associated with shorter survival. Because the study design was exploratory, TCR variables were selected using unadjusted p-values without false-discovery rate correction.

The immunoSEQ Assay was used to sequence TCR beta CDR3 regions from DNA. The paper's processing steps were these. T cell density was computed as TCR beta template counts normalized to usable DNA estimated by amplifying housekeeping genes. Richness was estimated using the preseqR package, with extrapolation to 400,000 templates for PBMC samples and to 120,000 templates for tissue samples. Clonality was defined by subtracting Pielou's evenness from one. Tissue-enriched TCRs were identified by differential abundance testing using productive amino-acid clonotypes, minimum total count 5 and alpha 0.1. Repertoire overlap between compartments was quantified with the Jaccard Index and Morisita Overlap Index. GLIPH clustered TCR beta CDR3s with public tetramer-defined viral CDR3s; viral motifs required at least three viral sequences plus V-gene enrichment. Drawn from immuneACCESS, this table holds only the in-frame rearrangements with V and J called that TCRdb kept. Clones are partly lost; checked studies trace under half to an unresolved V gene and leave the rest unexplained. V and J calls and clone size are those listed in that table; D and trimming were worked out from the DNA. Recorded for this sample are tens of thousands of clones; around 90% of them occurred a single time. Roughly 22% of the sample is in the top ten clones.

The sample in question was peripheral blood, obtained before any cancer treatment. This clonotype was obtained from a man aged 40-75 years with stage I squamous cell lung carcinoma. The chain couples TRBV19 to TRBJ1-2; TRBD1 is a weak D gene call, 5 bases matching. In nucleotide form, the sequence is TGTGCCAGTAGTATAGATCCGGGGCTGGATGGCTACACCTTC. The resulting protein is CASSIDPGLDGYTF.